A single sample gave rise to the 18 T cell receptor beta chains below, sequenced in a study of blood T cell repertoires in COVID-19. TCRdb keeps only in-frame clones here, not all; method: immunoSEQ multiplex PCR. This table has about 400,000 clones, roughly 88% appearing once. The sample taken for sequencing was PBMCs or T cells enriched from blood (not recorded which). The receptors derive from a middle-aged woman with acute COVID-19.

The chain combines TRBV6-5 with TRBJ1-2, with D possibly TRBD1 on 5 matching bases. This CDR3 is 14 amino acids long. The germline CDR1 and CDR2 sequences are MNHEY and SVGAGI. Trimming left V 6 bases short and J 4 bases short, with 15 bases between. CDR3 sequence (DNA): TGTGCCAGCAGCCGACAGATAGCCGTCTATGGCTACACCTTC. Translation: CASSRQIAVYGYTF.

The rearrangement uses TRBV29-1 and TRBJ1-2; possible D gene TRBD1, 6 bases. CDR3 length: 14 amino acids. Trimming removed 4 bases from V and 2 bases from J, with 14 bases in between. Looked up from germline, CDR1 is SQVTM and CDR2 is ANQGSEA. CDR3 sequence: CSVGPATGNYGYTF. The CDR3 nucleotides read TGCAGCGTTGGACCGGCAACAGGGAACTATGGCTACACCTTC.

The rearrangement uses TRBV3-1 (or the pseudogene TRBV3-2) and TRBJ2-7, with D hard to call. Germline V gene sequence: CDR1 LGHDT, CDR2 YNNKEL (reference sequence). The CDR3 contains 13 residues. V dropped 0 bases and J dropped 6 bases, with 9 bases sitting between them. The CDR3 DNA sequence: TGTGCCAGCAGCCAAGAGGATACGGGCGAGCAGTACTTC. It is translated as CASSQEDTGEQYF.

This chain connects TRBV24-1 to TRBJ1-5; 7 nucleotides line up with TRBD1. V dropped 4 bases and J dropped 3; count of bases not matched to a gene: 2. Germline CDR1 is KGHDR and CDR2 is SFDVKD. The CDR3 has 14 residues. The CDR3 spells CATSETGDNQPQHF. The CDR3 nucleotides read TGTGCCACCAGTGAAACAGGGGACAATCAGCCCCAGCATTTT.

This sequence joins TRBV30 and TRBJ1-4; TRBD1 matches 10 bases. After removal of 7 bases from V and 7 bases from J, the junction contained 9 bases not matched to a gene. CDR3 length equals 14 residues. Germline loops: CDR1 GTSNPN, CDR2 SVGIG (reference sequence). The CDR3 protein is CALAWTGGSEKLFF. Written as DNA, the CDR3 is TGTGCCTTAGCTTGGACAGGGGGTTCTGAAAAACTGTTTTTT.

This clone turned up a few times. The V call is TRBV18, the J call TRBJ2-7, with D tentatively TRBD1 (5 bases). The CDR3 runs 13 residues. Germline V gene data show CDR1 as KGHSH and CDR2 as LQKENI. With 3 bases removed from V and 4 bases from J, the gap between germline ends came to 10 bases. The CDR3 here is CASSPGRTYEQYF. Written as DNA, the CDR3 is TGTGCCAGCTCACCGGGCAGGACATACGAGCAGTACTTC. The variable domain in full, with the rest retrieved from reference TRBV18 and TRBJ2-7, is NAGVMQNPRHLVRRRGQEARLRCSPMKGHSHVYWYRQLPEEGLKFMVYLQKENIIDESGMPKERFSAEFPKEGPSILRIQQVVRGDSAAYFCASSPGRTYEQYFGPGTRLTVT.

J is TRBJ2-7 and V is TRBV5-1, with D possibly TRBD2 on 6 matching bases. Germline V gene sequence: CDR1 SGHRS, CDR2 YFSETQ. Trimming took 4 bases from V and 1 from J, leaving 9 bases between them. The CDR3 runs 13 residues. This chain's CDR3 is CASSRRVSYEQYF. Here the CDR3 DNA reads TGCGCCAGCAGCAGGAGGGTTTCCTACGAGCAGTACTTC.

V usage is TRBV29-1 and J usage is TRBJ2-3, with a tentative D call TRBD2 (6 bases). CDR3 length: 13 residues. CDR1 and CDR2 (germline): SQVTM, ANQGSEA. Trimming left V 3 bases short and J 1 base short, with 8 bases between. The chain's CDR3 is CSVDERGTDTQYF. In DNA, the CDR3 is TGCAGCGTTGACGAGCGGGGCACAGATACGCAGTATTTT.

The chain carries TRBV5-4 and TRBJ1-2, with 8 bases identical to TRBD1. The V and J ends lost 0 bases and 8 bases, in that order; junction bases with no gene match: 6. Germline assignment: CDR1 SGHNT and CDR2 YYREEE (reference sequence). The CDR3 loop spans 14 amino acids. Written as DNA, the CDR3 is TGTGCCAGCAGCTTGGATCCAGGGGGCAACGGCTACACCTTC. Protein sequence: CASSLDPGGNGYTF. Full variable domain (missing parts from reference TRBV5-4 and TRBJ1-2): ETGVTQSPTHLIKTRGQQVTLRCSSQSGHNTVSWYQQALGQGPQFIFQYYREEENGRGNFPPRFSGLQFPNYSSELNVNALELDDSALYLCASSLDPGGNGYTFGSGTRLTVV.

The chain is built from TRBV18 and TRBJ2-3; tentatively, D is TRBD1 (7 bases). Between the trimmed V and J ends, which lost 6 bases and 5 bases, there was a span of 18 bases. The CDR3 is 15 amino acids. CDR1 is KGHSH, CDR2 LQKENI, per germline. The CDR3 nucleotides are TGTGCCAGCTCCAAGGAGGGGGCCGGGGAAGATACGCAGTATTTT. Protein: CASSKEGAGEDTQYF.

The chain joins TRBV12-5 to TRBJ1-1; D unresolved. Germline-derived CDR1 and CDR2 are LGHNT and FRNRAP. Trimming took off 7 bases at V and 1 base at J, with 10 bases between the two ends. This CDR3 is 13 amino acids long. CDR3 in amino acids: CASALAENTEAFF. DNA for the CDR3: TGTGCTAGTGCCCTGGCGGAGAACACTGAAGCTTTCTTT.

This chain uses TRBV2 with TRBJ2-7; 8 nucleotides line up with TRBD1. Germline CDR1 reads SNHLY; CDR2 reads FYNNEI. The CDR3 sequence is 16 residues long. V gave up 6 bases and J gave up 2 bases; unmatched junction bases: 12. CDR3 DNA sequence: TGTGCCAGCAGCCCCGGACAGGGACCATTGACCTACGAGCAGTACTTC. Amino acids: CASSPGQGPLTYEQYF.

J is TRBJ2-7 and V is TRBV29-1, with D uncertain. Trimming cost V 4 bases and J 0 bases, with 10 bases left between them. CDR1 SQVTM and CDR2 ANQGSEA come from the germline V gene. CDR3 size: 13 residues. CDR3 amino acids: CSVGSPSSYEQYF. The CDR3 DNA is TGCAGCGTTGGCTCCCCGAGCTCCTACGAGCAGTACTTC.

The CDR3 bases are TGTGCCACCCGTAGCGGGGGGGCCCACGAGCAGTACTTC. Its protein is CATRSGGAHEQYF. The J gene is TRBJ2-7, the V gene TRBV19, with TRBD2 matching 11 bases. The germline V gene encodes CDR1 LNHDA and CDR2 SQIVND (reference sequence). Trimming cost V 10 bases and J 5 bases; bases outside gene matches: 7. The CDR3 runs to 13 residues.

This chain connects TRBV18 to TRBJ2-5; TRBD1 might be the D (6 bases). CDR1 KGHSH and CDR2 LQKENI come from the germline V gene. Trimming cost V 6 bases and J 5 bases, with 13 bases left between them. CDR3 length: 13 amino acids. CDR3 sequence reads: CASSAQGWETQYF. In DNA form, the CDR3 reads TGTGCCAGCTCGGCACAGGGATGGGAGACCCAGTACTTC.

The CDR3 is CASSRAADINQPQHF. The CDR3 DNA reads as TGTGCCAGCAGCCGAGCGGCAGATATCAATCAGCCCCAGCATTTT. The chain employs TRBV9 and TRBJ1-5; D gene unclear. The CDR3 spans 15 residues. The germline CDR1 and CDR2 sequences are SGDLS and YYNGEE. V was clipped by 4 bases and J by 3 bases, with 14 bases between them.

The genes are TRBV6-5 and TRBJ1-4; TRBD1 matches 10 bases. The V and J ends lost 7 bases and 8 bases, in that order; junction bases with no gene match: 7. Germline V gene data show CDR1 as MNHEY and CDR2 as SVGAGI. The CDR3 is 14 residues long. CDR3 DNA: TGTGCCAGCATTCCCGACAGGGGGCGAGAAAAACTGTTTTTT. Residues: CASIPDRGREKLFF.

This clone was detected once. V usage is TRBV5-5 and J usage is TRBJ2-7; 7 bases line up with TRBD1. This CDR3 contains 15 residues. The trim removed 4 bases at V and 2 bases at J, leaving 9 bases unmatched. Germline CDR1 and CDR2: SGHKS and YYEKEE (reference sequence). This chain's CDR3 is CASSPWTGTTYEQYF. In DNA form, the CDR3 reads TGTGCCAGCAGCCCGTGGACAGGAACCACCTACGAGCAGTACTTC.